This T cell receptor beta chain was obtained from a study of T cells in Graves' hyperthyroidism and ophthalmopathy. Amplified regions were TCR beta CDR3 sequences from RNA transcripts. The TCR CDR3 was amplified in a first-round RT-PCR using the HTBI primer set. TCRdb analysed the multiplex PCR reads with MiXCR anew, one entry per CDR3 protein. The sample includes hundreds of thousands of distinct CDR3 sequences, more than 12% of them seen just once. With V trimmed by 3 bases and J by 5 bases, 6 bases remained unmatched. Germline assignment: CDR1 SGHTA and CDR2 FQGTGA. CDR3 length: 15 residues. The gene calls are TRBV7-3 and TRBJ2-3; TRBD2 matches at 9 bases. This sequence originates from a woman between 50 and 59 years old with Graves' ophthalmopathy. The sample consisted of blood. For the CDR3, the DNA is TGTGCCAGCAGCTTTAGCGGGAGTAAAGGAGATACGCAGTATTTT. Its translation is CASSFSGSKGDTQYF.